The rows below give T cell receptor beta chains drawn from one sample of a study of beta chain features in type 1 diabetes. TCRdb's copy holds only in-frame clones and misses some; the assay was immunoSEQ multiplex PCR. The sample lists about 140,000 clones, 6.9% occurring once. Input material: central memory CD4+ T cells from blood. These receptors came from a woman between 25 and 40 years old in good health. The CDR3 runs from the conserved cysteine through the conserved F or W. D genes are given only for firm matches. Size tells how often a clone was seen (once, few, many) or the class of an expanded clone, and some rows leave it out.

V	D	size	J	DNA	CDR3
TRBV7-9	TRBD2	.	TRBJ2-1	TGTGCCAGCAGCTTAGGGACTAGCGGGAGCAATGAGCAGTTCTTC	CASSLGTSGSNEQFF
TRBV9	.	few	TRBJ2-7	TGTGCCAGCAGCTCCTCTTTAACTACGGGCGAGCAGTACTTC	CASSSSLTTGEQYF
TRBV6-5	TRBD1	few	TRBJ1-4	TGTGCCAGCAGTCCACAGGGGGCGCGGAAAAAACTGTTTTTT	CASSPQGARKKLFF
TRBV30	TRBD1	few	TRBJ1-2	TGTGCCTGGAGTGGACAGGGCTGGGGTGGCTACACCTTC	CAWSGQGWGGYTF
TRBV29-1	TRBD2	many	TRBJ2-1	TGCAGCGTTGAAGCCAGCGGGATACGGAGAAAGCAGTTCTTC	CSVEASGIRRKQFF
TRBV11-1	.	.	TRBJ1-2	TGTGCCAGCAGCTTTGGTCAGAGGAGTGGCTACACCTTC	CASSFGQRSGYTF
TRBV18	TRBD1	few	TRBJ1-5	TGTGCCAGCTCAGCAACGGGGACAGGGGGCGGACAGCCCCAGCATTTT	CASSATGTGGGQPQHF
TRBV29-1	.	.	TRBJ1-1	TGCAGCGTTCTACAATCGGCCACGGGGAACACTGAAGCTTTCTTT	CSVLQSATGNTEAFF
TRBV4-1	.	.	TRBJ2-3	TGCGCCAGCAGCCAAGAGTCATCGGCAGATACGCAGTATTTT	CASSQESSADTQYF
TRBV29-1	.	many	TRBJ2-1	TGCAGCGTTGATGGCTCGTCCTCCTACAATGAGCAGTTCTTC	CSVDGSSSYNEQFF
TRBV29-1	TRBD1	many	TRBJ2-7	TGCAGCGTGGGGGACAGGGTAGGGTCCTACGAGCAGTACTTC	CSVGDRVGSYEQYF
TRBV15	TRBD2	few	TRBJ2-1	TGTGCCACGGGTAGCGGGAACTTTTGGGAGCAGTTCTTC	CATGSGNFWEQFF
TRBV5-4	.	.	TRBJ1-1	TGTGCCAGCAGCCGTGGCTTGAACACTGAAGCTTTCTTT	CASSRGLNTEAFF
TRBV4-2	TRBD1	.	TRBJ1-5	TGTGCCAGCAGCCGGGAGGGCAGGGGGCTGGTCGGTAATCAGCCCCAGCATTTT	CASSREGRGLVGNQPQHF
TRBV18	TRBD1	.	TRBJ1-1	TGTGCCAGCTCACCAAACAGGGGGGACACTGAAGCTTTCTTT	CASSPNRGDTEAFF
TRBV5-1	.	many	TRBJ1-5	TGCGCCAGCAGCTCGGCCGGGAATGAGGGTCAGCCCCAGCATTTT	CASSSAGNEGQPQHF
TRBV18	.	few	TRBJ2-5	TGTGCCAGCGCCGGACAGAGAGAGACCCAGTACTTC	CASAGQRETQYF
TRBV19	.	few	TRBJ1-2	TGTGCCAGTAGTACGACCGGGGGTACAGGAGGCTACACCTTC	CASSTTGGTGGYTF
TRBV2	TRBD1	.	TRBJ1-5	TGTGCCAGCCACCGGGACAGGGCACAGCCCCAGCATTTT	CASHRDRAQPQHF
TRBV11-2	TRBD1	.	TRBJ2-3	TGTGCCAGCAGCCGGACAGGGACAGATACGCAGTATTTT	CASSRTGTDTQYF
TRBV4-3	TRBD2	.	TRBJ2-1	TGCGCCAGCAGCGCCGGGATAGCGGGAGGGCCCAACAATGAGCAGTTCTTC	CASSAGIAGGPNNEQFF
TRBV18	.	.	TRBJ2-7	TGTGCCAGCTCACCTGGGGGTAGCGGCTACGAGCAGTACTTC	CASSPGGSGYEQYF
TRBV6-5	TRBD1	.	TRBJ2-3	TGTGCCAGCAGTCCCCAGGGGGCGGAGGATACGCAGTATTTT	CASSPQGAEDTQYF
TRBV7-3	TRBD1	few	TRBJ2-6	TGTGCCAGCGGGACAGGGGACGGGGCCAACGTCCTGACTTTC	CASGTGDGANVLTF
TRBV28	TRBD1	many	TRBJ2-3	TGTGCCAGCAGTGAGGGGGCAACAGATACGCAGTATTTT	CASSEGATDTQYF
TRBV15	TRBD2	.	TRBJ2-7	TGTGCCACCAGCCAACAACCGGGACTAGCGGGGTTGGGCGGCGAGCAGTACTTC	CATSQQPGLAGLGGEQYF
TRBV4-3	TRBD1	once	TRBJ2-2	TGCGCCAGCAGCCAGCAGACAGGGAGATTCAACACCGGGGAGCTGTTTTTT	CASSQQTGRFNTGELFF
TRBV4-3	TRBD1	few	TRBJ1-2	TGCGCCAGCAGCCAGGACACAGGGGGAGGCTATGGCTACACCTTC	CASSQDTGGGYGYTF
TRBV10-3	TRBD2	.	TRBJ2-7	TGTGCCATCAGTGAAACTAGCGGGAGGCCAAAGACCTACGAGCAGTACTTC	CAISETSGRPKTYEQYF